The 6 T cell receptor beta chains listed next were all sequenced from one sample in a study of blood T cell repertoires in COVID-19. The table came from immunoSEQ multiplex PCR; TCRdb's copy has only in-frame clones and leaves some out. The sample lists approximately 220,000 clones, about four fifths seen once, with about 4.8% in the top ten. The sequencing sample was made of peripheral blood. All receptors derive from a woman aged 65 to 85 with acute or convalescent COVID-19.

The chain couples TRBV28 to TRBJ1-5, with D perhaps TRBD1 (5 bases). CDR1 MDHEN and CDR2 SYDVKM come from the germline V gene. CDR3 length: 15 residues. The V end was cut by 7 bases, the J end by 7 bases, with 20 bases between. CDR3 bases: TGTGCCAGCAACCCGGGACTTGGGTCCCGACAGCCCCAGCATTTT. Amino acids: CASNPGLGSRQPQHF.

The chain recombines TRBV11-2 with TRBJ1-6; D perhaps matches TRBD1 (5 bases). V was cut by 3 bases and J by 7 bases, with 16 bases left in between. The germline CDR1 and CDR2 sequences are SGHAT and FQNNGV. The CDR3 is 16 residues long. For the CDR3, the DNA is TGTGCCAGCAGCTTGTCCACGGGACTCTTAAATTCACCCCTCCACTTT. Protein sequence: CASSLSTGLLNSPLHF.

The chain joins TRBV14 to TRBJ2-3; D call uncertain. Looked up from germline, CDR1 is SGHDN and CDR2 is FVKESK. The CDR3 is 14 amino acids. V was clipped by 8 bases and J by 4 bases, with 16 bases between them. CDR3 DNA sequence: TGTGCCAGCTCGAACAACAGAGCTTCAGATACGCAGTATTTT. As protein: CASSNNRASDTQYF. Together with reference TRBV14 and TRBJ2-3, the CDR3 gives the full variable domain: EAGVTQFPSHSVIEKGQTVTLRCDPISGHDNLYWYRRVMGKEIKFLLHFVKESKQDESGMPNNRFLAERTGGTYSTLKVQPAELEDSGVYFCASSNNRASDTQYFGPGTRLTVL.

V usage is TRBV29-1 and J usage is TRBJ1-2; D unresolved. The germline gives CDR1 SQVTM, CDR2 ANQGSEA. V lost 6 bases and J 4 bases, leaving 18 bases between the germline ends. The CDR3 contains 14 residues. The CDR3 nucleotides are TGCAGCGTAATGGACCCGGATGAGGGCTATGGCTACACCTTC. It is translated as CSVMDPDEGYGYTF.

The chain links TRBV14 to TRBJ1-3; tentatively, D is TRBD1 (5 bases). The CDR3 length is 15 residues. Germline V gene sequence: CDR1 SGHDN, CDR2 FVKESK. V was cut by 4 bases and J by 7 bases, with 17 bases left in between. In nucleotides, the CDR3 is TGTGCCAGCAGCCCCATGACAGACCGGCGGAACACCATATATTTT. It yields the protein CASSPMTDRRNTIYF.

The chain combines TRBV28 with TRBJ2-1; weak D call: TRBD2 (6 bases). Germline CDR1 is MDHEN and CDR2 is SYDVKM. V lost 8 bases and J lost 10, with 18 bases in between. The CDR3 has 13 residues. Here the CDR3 reads CASAAPGVGEQFF. In nucleotides, the CDR3 is TGTGCCAGCGCTGCACCGGGGGTAGGAGAGCAGTTCTTC.